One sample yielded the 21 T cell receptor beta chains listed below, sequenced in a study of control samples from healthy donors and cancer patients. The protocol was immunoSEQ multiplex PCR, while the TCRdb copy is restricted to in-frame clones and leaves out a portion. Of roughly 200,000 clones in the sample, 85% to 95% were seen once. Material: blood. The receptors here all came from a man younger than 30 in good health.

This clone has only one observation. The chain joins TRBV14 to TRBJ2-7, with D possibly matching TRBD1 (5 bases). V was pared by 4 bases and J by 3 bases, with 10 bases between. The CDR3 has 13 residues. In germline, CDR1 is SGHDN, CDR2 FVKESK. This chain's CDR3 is CASSPPDSYEQYF. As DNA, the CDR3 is TGTGCCAGCAGCCCTCCTGACAGCTACGAGCAGTACTTC.

The chain's CDR3 is CASSPPGAGTNEKLFF. In DNA, the CDR3 is TGTGCCAGCTCACCACCGGGGGCGGGCACTAATGAAAAACTGTTTTTT. J is TRBJ1-4 and V is TRBV18; D possibly corresponds to TRBD1 (6 bases). The germline V gene has CDR1 KGHSH and CDR2 LQKENI. Trimming took 0 bases from V and 2 from J, leaving 10 bases between them. CDR3 length equals 16 residues.

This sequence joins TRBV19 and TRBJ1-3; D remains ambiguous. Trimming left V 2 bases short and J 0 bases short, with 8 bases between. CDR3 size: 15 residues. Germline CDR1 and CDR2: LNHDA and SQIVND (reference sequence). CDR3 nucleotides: TGTGCCAGTAGTATAAAGGTTTTCTCTGGAAACACCATATATTTT. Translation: CASSIKVFSGNTIYF.

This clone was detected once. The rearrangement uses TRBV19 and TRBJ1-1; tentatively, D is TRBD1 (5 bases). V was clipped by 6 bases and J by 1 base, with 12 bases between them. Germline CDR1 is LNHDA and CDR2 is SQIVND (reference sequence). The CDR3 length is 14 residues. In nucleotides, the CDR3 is TGTGCCAGTAGCCCGGGACGGACGAACACTGAAGCTTTCTTT. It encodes CASSPGRTNTEAFF.

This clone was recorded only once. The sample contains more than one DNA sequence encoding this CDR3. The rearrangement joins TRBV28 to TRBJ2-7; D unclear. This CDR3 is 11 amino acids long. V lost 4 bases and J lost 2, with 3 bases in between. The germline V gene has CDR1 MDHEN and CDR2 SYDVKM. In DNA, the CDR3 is TGTGCCAGCAGTTCCCCCTACGAGCAGTACTTC. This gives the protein CASSSPYEQYF.

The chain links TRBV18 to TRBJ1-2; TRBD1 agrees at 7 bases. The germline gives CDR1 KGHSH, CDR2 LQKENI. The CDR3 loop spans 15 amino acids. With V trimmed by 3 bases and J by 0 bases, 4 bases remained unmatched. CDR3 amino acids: CASSPTGQTNYGYTF. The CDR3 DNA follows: TGTGCCAGCTCACCGACGGGACAGACTAACTATGGCTACACCTTC.

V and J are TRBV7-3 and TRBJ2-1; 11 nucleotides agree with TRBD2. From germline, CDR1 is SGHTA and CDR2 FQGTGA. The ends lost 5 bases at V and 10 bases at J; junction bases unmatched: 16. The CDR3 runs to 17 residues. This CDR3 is CASSPPFSSGGSPEQFF. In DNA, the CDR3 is TGTGCCAGCAGCCCACCCTTCTCTAGCGGGGGGTCACCGGAGCAGTTCTTC.

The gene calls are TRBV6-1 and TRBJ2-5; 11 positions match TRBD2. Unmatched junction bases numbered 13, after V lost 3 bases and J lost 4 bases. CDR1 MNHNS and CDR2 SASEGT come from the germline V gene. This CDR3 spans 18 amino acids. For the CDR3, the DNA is TGTGCCAGCAGTGATGCGGCTCCGGGACTAGCGGTACGAGAGACCCAGTACTTC. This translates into CASSDAAPGLAVRETQYF.

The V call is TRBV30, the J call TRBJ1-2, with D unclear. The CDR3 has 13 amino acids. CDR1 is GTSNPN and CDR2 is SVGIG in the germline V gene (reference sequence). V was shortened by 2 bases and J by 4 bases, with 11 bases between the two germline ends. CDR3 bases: TGTGCCTGGAGTAGGCCCTTGGGCTATGGCTACACCTTC. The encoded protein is CAWSRPLGYGYTF.

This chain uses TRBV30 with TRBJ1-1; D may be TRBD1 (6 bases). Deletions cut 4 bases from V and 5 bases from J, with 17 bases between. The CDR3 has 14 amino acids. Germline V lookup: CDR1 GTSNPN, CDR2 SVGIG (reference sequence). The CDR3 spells CAWTSGGAGTEAFF. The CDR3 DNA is TGTGCCTGGACCTCGGGGGGGGCCGGGACTGAAGCTTTCTTT.

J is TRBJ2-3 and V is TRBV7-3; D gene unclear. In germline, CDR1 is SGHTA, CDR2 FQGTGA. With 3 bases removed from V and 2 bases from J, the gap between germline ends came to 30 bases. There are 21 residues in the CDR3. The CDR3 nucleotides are TGTGCCAGCAGCTTTAAGGAGAGAGCTAACTTGGGTAGAGTATTCACAGATACGCAGTATTTT. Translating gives CASSFKERANLGRVFTDTQYF.

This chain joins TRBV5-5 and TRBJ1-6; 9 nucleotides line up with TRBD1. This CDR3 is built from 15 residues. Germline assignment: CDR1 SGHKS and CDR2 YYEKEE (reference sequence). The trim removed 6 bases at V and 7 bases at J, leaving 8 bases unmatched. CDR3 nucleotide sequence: TGTGCCAGCACCCCACCGGGGACAGGGAATTCACCCCTCCACTTT. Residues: CASTPPGTGNSPLHF.

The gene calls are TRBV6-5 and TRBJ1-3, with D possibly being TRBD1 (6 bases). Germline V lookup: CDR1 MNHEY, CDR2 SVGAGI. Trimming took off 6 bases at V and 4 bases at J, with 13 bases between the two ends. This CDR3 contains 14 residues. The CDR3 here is CASRQGQIGNTIYF. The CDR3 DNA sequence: TGTGCCAGCAGGCAGGGGCAAATCGGAAACACCATATATTTT.

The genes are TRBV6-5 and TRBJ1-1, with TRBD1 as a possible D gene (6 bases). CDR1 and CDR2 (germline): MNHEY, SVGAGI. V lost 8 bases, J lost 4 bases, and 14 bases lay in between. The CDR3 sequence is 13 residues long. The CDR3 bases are TGTGCCAGCCACAGGGAGCGTGGCACTGAAGCTTTCTTT. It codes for CASHRERGTEAFF.

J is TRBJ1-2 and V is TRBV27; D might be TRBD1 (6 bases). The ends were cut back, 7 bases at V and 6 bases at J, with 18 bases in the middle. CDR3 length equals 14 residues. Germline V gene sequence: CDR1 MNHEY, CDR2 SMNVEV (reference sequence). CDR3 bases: TGTGCCAGCACCGTCCAAGGGGGAGGGGATGGCTACACCTTC. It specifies CASTVQGGGDGYTF.

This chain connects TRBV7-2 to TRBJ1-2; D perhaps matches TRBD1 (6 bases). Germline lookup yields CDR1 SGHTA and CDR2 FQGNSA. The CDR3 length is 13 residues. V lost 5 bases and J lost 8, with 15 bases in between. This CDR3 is CASSPDRMGGYTF. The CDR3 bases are TGTGCCAGCAGCCCCGACAGGATGGGGGGCTACACCTTC.

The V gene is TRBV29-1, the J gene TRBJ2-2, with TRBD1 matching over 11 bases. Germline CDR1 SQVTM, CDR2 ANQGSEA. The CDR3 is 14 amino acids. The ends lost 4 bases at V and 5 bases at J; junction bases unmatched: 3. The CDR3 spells CSVGTGGGTGELFF. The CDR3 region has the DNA TGCAGCGTTGGGACAGGGGGCGGGACCGGGGAGCTGTTTTTT.

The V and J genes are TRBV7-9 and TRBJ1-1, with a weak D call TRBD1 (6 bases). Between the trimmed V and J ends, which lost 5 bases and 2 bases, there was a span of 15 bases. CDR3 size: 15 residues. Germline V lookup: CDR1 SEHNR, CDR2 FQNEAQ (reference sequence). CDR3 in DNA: TGTGCCAGCAGCACAAGTGCCAGGGGTAACACTGAAGCTTTCTTT. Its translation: CASSTSARGNTEAFF.

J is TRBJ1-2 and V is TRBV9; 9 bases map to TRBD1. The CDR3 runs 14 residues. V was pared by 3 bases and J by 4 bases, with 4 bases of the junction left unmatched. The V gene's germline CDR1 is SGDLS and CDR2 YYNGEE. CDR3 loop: CASSGQGGLYGYTF. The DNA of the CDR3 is TGTGCCAGCAGCGGACAGGGGGGACTCTATGGCTACACCTTC.

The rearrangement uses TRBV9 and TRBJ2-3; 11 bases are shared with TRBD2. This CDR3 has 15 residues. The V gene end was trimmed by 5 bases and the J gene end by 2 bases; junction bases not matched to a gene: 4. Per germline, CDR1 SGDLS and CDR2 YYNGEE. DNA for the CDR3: TGTGCCAGCAGTCGTAGCGGGGGGGCCACAGATACGCAGTATTTT. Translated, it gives CASSRSGGATDTQYF.

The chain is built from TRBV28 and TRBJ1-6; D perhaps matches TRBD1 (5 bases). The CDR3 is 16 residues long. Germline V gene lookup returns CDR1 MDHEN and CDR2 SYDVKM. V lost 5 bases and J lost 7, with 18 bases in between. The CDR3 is CASSPLREKGNSPLHF. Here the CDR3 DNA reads TGTGCCAGCAGTCCCCTCAGGGAGAAGGGGAATTCACCCCTCCACTTT.